This TCR beta chain comes out of a study of shared clonotypes between healthy human individuals. Profiled with immunoSEQ multiplex PCR; TCRdb holds only in-frame clones, not every one. Seen here are approximately 500,000 clones, 78% observed once, and the top ten hold around 12%. The CDR3 runs to 13 residues. V lost 1 base and J lost 7; bases outside the gene matches: 4. Germline loops: CDR1 SGHRS, CDR2 YFSETQ. Concerning this clone itself: The antigen is undetermined.

Study results and limitations: Donor scarcity curtailed the genetic and exposure-history diversity represented herein.

Sequencing was performed on PBMCs. This receptor was taken from a woman aged 40-49 years in good health. Some clones in this sample may be carry-over from other donors' samples. This chain joins TRBV5-1 and TRBJ2-5; TRBD2 agrees at 7 bases. In nucleotides, the CDR3 is TGCGCCAGCAGCTTGCCGGGGGAGGGGACCCAGTACTTC. As protein: CASSLPGEGTQYF.